This passage covers 16 T cell receptor beta chains from one sample sequenced in a study of Ad26.COV2.S vaccination and SARS-CoV-2 variants. The table came from immunoSEQ multiplex PCR; TCRdb's copy has only in-frame clones and leaves some out. Of approximately 420,000 clones listed, 88% are singletons. This sample's treatment: 19 received Ad26.COV2.S at low or high dose, single or two shots; about 5 received placebo; per-sample allocation not given. The samples were gathered on day 63 after the first injection of vaccine or placebo. The sample in question was peripheral blood, obtained in a trial of Ad26.COV2.S vaccine versus placebo. These receptor sequences come from a person between 18 and 65 years old who received the Ad26.COV2.S COVID-19 vaccine or a placebo.

V gene TRBV7-2 combines with J gene TRBJ1-1, with D unresolved. CDR1 is SGHTA and CDR2 is FQGNSA in the germline V gene. This CDR3 has 16 residues. V was cut by 0 bases and J by 1 base, with 12 bases left in between. The CDR3 reads CASSLAFRAGNTEAFF. The CDR3 DNA sequence: TGTGCCAGCAGCTTAGCGTTTAGAGCAGGGAACACTGAAGCTTTCTTT. Full variable domain (remainder filled in from reference TRBV7-2 and TRBJ1-1): GAGVSQSPSNKVTEKGKDVELRCDPISGHTALYWYRQSLGQGLEFLIYFQGNSAPDKSGLPSDRFSAERTGGSVSTLTIQRTQQEDSAVYLCASSLAFRAGNTEAFFGQGTRLTVV.

This sequence joins TRBV11-2 and TRBJ2-1; D might be TRBD1 or TRBD2, each matching 5 bases. The V gene's germline CDR1 is SGHAT and CDR2 FQNNGV. Trimming took 4 bases from V and 4 from J, leaving 23 bases between them. The length of the CDR3 is 18 residues. The chain's CDR3 is CASSSPSVERGPYNEQFF. As DNA, the CDR3 is TGTGCCAGCAGCTCCCCCTCAGTCGAGAGGGGACCTTACAATGAGCAGTTCTTC.

This rearrangement joins TRBV7-6 to TRBJ2-7; no clear D gene. V lost 1 base and J lost 6, with 4 bases in between. The CDR3 runs 11 residues. Germline assignment: CDR1 SGHVS and CDR2 FNYEAQ. Written as DNA, the CDR3 is TGTGCCAGCAGCTTAGGGGTCGAGCAGTACTTC. Its translation is CASSLGVEQYF.

The chain has TRBV18 and TRBJ1-2; a weak D match, TRBD1 (5 bases). Germline V lookup: CDR1 KGHSH, CDR2 LQKENI. The CDR3 runs to 16 residues. Trimming took off 2 bases at V and 8 bases at J, with 21 bases between the two ends. This chain's CDR3 is CASSPSGGRGRSGYTF. The CDR3 region has the DNA TGTGCCAGCTCACCATCAGGAGGTAGGGGTCGTTCAGGCTACACCTTC.

The V and J genes are TRBV19 and TRBJ2-7; possibly TRBD1 or TRBD2 for D (5 bases each). The CDR3 totals 14 residues. Germline V gives CDR1 LNHDA, CDR2 SQIVND (reference sequence). V was trimmed by 1 base and J by 3 bases, leaving 10 bases between them. CDR3 loop: CASSIGGGLYEQYF. For the CDR3, the DNA is TGTGCCAGTAGTATAGGGGGCGGACTCTACGAGCAGTACTTC.

The rearrangement links TRBV5-5 to TRBJ1-4; D is ambiguous. The germline gives CDR1 SGHKS, CDR2 YYEKEE (reference sequence). V shed 4 bases and J shed 0 bases, with 13 bases lying between them. The CDR3 totals 16 residues. The DNA for the CDR3 is TGTGCCAGCAGCCAAAACGGGAGGGCAACTAATGAAAAACTGTTTTTT. Translating gives CASSQNGRATNEKLFF. Together with reference TRBV5-5 and TRBJ1-4, the CDR3 gives the full variable domain: DAGVTQSPTHLIKTRGQQVTLRCSPISGHKSVSWYQQVLGQGPQFIFQYYEKEERGRGNFPDRFSARQFPNYSSELNVNALLLGDSALYLCASSQNGRATNEKLFFGSGTQLSVL.

The V call is TRBV7-3, the J call TRBJ2-6; D is perhaps TRBD1 (6 bases). Germline assignment: CDR1 SGHTA and CDR2 FQGTGA. The CDR3 is 17 residues long. V dropped 2 bases and J dropped 5 bases, with 16 bases sitting between them. CDR3 bases: TGTGCCAGCAGCTTAGCTGCCGGACAGAACTGGGCCAACGTCCTGACTTTC. Encoded protein: CASSLAAGQNWANVLTF.

V and J are TRBV7-2 and TRBJ2-7; no definite D call. CDR1 and CDR2 (germline): SGHTA, FQGNSA. The germline V and J ends were trimmed by 2 bases and 5 bases, with 4 bases remaining between them. The CDR3 extends over 11 amino acids. In nucleotides, the CDR3 is TGTGCCAGCAGCTTATTTCACGAGCAGTACTTC. Its translation: CASSLFHEQYF.

This chain uses TRBV7-6 with TRBJ2-1; D is possibly TRBD2 (6 bases). The CDR3 totals 13 residues. From germline, CDR1 is SGHVS and CDR2 FNYEAQ. The V end lost 0 bases, the J end lost 9 bases, and 9 bases lay between the germline ends. CDR3 amino acids: CASSLAGGGEQFF. CDR3 nucleotides: TGTGCCAGCAGCTTAGCGGGGGGAGGTGAGCAGTTCTTC.

The V and J genes are TRBV27 and TRBJ1-6, with D tentatively TRBD1 (6 bases). The CDR3 is made up of 16 amino acids. V lost 6 bases and J lost 10, with 22 bases in between. The germline gives CDR1 MNHEY, CDR2 SMNVEV (reference sequence). This CDR3 is CASSKRHRVQESPLHF. CDR3 in DNA: TGTGCCAGCAGCAAACGACACAGGGTTCAGGAGTCACCCCTCCACTTT.

This clone was recorded once. The rearrangement uses TRBV19 and TRBJ2-3; 8 bases match TRBD2. Germline CDR1 and CDR2: LNHDA and SQIVND (reference sequence). The J segment lost 4 bases and the V segment lost 0 bases, leaving 6 bases of the junction unmatched. The length of the CDR3 is 16 residues. Here the CDR3 reads CASSIDTSGVADTQYF. Here the CDR3 DNA reads TGTGCCAGTAGTATAGATACTAGCGGTGTTGCAGATACGCAGTATTTT.

The sample holds one count of this clone. The chain links TRBV5-1 to TRBJ2-7, with D possibly matching TRBD1 (5 bases). This CDR3 comprises 12 residues. V lost 2 bases, J lost 7 bases, and 10 bases lay in between. Germline CDR1 and CDR2: SGHRS and YFSETQ. CDR3 residues: CASSLNRFEQYF. CDR3 coding DNA: TGCGCCAGCAGCTTAAACAGGTTTGAGCAGTACTTC.

This chain connects TRBV5-1 to TRBJ1-2; D is perhaps TRBD1 (6 bases). The CDR3 consists of 14 residues. The germline CDR1 and CDR2 sequences are SGHRS and YFSETQ. Trimming removed 0 bases at V and 8 bases at J, with 14 bases between. The CDR3 region is CASSLAGAPSGYTF. The CDR3 DNA is TGCGCCAGCAGCTTGGCAGGGGCCCCTTCCGGCTACACCTTC.

The chain combines TRBV14 with TRBJ2-1; D is uncertain. CDR3 length: 13 residues. Trimming left V 0 bases short and J 1 base short, with 1 base between. Per germline, CDR1 SGHDN and CDR2 FVKESK. The DNA for the CDR3 is TGTGCCAGCAGCCAAGATTCCTACAATGAGCAGTTCTTC. Translation: CASSQDSYNEQFF.

The chain is built from TRBV5-1 and TRBJ2-7, with unresolved D. The germline V gene encodes CDR1 SGHRS and CDR2 YFSETQ. Trimming shortened V by 2 bases and J by 2 bases, and 8 bases separated the two germline ends. This CDR3 spans 13 amino acids. In DNA form, the CDR3 reads TGCGCCAGCAGCTTCAGGTTAGCCTACGAGCAGTACTTC. It yields the protein CASSFRLAYEQYF.

This chain uses TRBV11-3 with TRBJ2-7; 11 bases fit TRBD2. Germline-derived CDR1 and CDR2 are SGHNT and YENEEA. The CDR3 runs to 15 residues. Trimming cost V 5 bases and J 3 bases; bases outside gene matches: 6. This CDR3 is CASSQETSGDYEQYF. DNA of the CDR3: TGTGCCAGCAGCCAGGAGACTAGCGGGGACTACGAGCAGTACTTC.